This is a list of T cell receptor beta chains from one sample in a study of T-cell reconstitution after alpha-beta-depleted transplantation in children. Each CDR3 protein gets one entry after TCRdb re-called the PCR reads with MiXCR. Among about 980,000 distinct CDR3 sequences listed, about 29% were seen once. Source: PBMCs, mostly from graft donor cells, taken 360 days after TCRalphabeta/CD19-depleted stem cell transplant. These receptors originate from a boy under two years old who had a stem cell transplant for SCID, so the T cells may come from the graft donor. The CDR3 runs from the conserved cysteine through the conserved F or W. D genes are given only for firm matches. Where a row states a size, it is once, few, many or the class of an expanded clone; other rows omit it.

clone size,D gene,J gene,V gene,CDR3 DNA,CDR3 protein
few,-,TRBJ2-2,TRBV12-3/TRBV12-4,TGTGCCAGCAGTTCAACAGGCAATACGAACACCGGGGAGCTGTTTTTT,CASSSTGNTNTGELFF
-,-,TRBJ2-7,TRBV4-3,TGCGCCAGCAGCCAAGATGCCGGGGGAACCTACGAGCAGTACTTC,CASSQDAGGTYEQYF
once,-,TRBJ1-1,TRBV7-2,TGTGCCAGCAGCTTAGACGGCGTGTCTGAAGCTTTCTTT,CASSLDGVSEAFF
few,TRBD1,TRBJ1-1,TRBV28,TGTGCCAGCAGTACCACAGGGGGCGGGGTGGACGCTTTCTTT,CASSTTGGGVDAFF
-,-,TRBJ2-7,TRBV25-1,TGTCCCAGCATGCGGGACCCACCGGCCGAGCAGTACTTC,CPSMRDPPAEQYF
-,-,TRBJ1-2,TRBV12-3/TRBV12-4,TGTGCCAGCAGTCCCCGAGGGGGGATTAACTATGGCTACACCTTC,CASSPRGGINYGYTF
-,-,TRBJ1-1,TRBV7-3,TGTGCCAGCAGCTTAAATTGGGCTGAAGCTTTCTTT,CASSLNWAEAFF
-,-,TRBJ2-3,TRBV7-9,TGTGCCAGCAGCTTAGGAGGGGCGAAGGGGCAATCTACGCAGTATTTT,CASSLGGAKGQSTQYF
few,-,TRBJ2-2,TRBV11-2,TGTGCCAGCAGCTTAGTCCACAGCCCCGGGGAGCTGTTTTTT,CASSLVHSPGELFF
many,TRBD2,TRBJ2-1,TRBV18,TGTGCCAGCAGCCCCGGACTAGCGGGCTACAATGAGCAGTTCTTC,CASSPGLAGYNEQFF
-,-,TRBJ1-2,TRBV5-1,TGCGCCAGCAGCTTCGAGGGCAGGGCAGCGATTAACTATGGCTACACCTTC,CASSFEGRAAINYGYTF